Shown below are 9 T cell receptor beta chains from a single sample sequenced in a study of vaccination and CD4 T cells after COVID-19. These TCRs are of unknown antigen specificity. Treatment reported: approximately 9-day PBMC culture with coronavirus spike peptide pools or control peptides (ViraFEST assay). CD4+ T lymphocytes from the unexposed donor were collected before the COVID-19 pandemic (2011-2018). Sequence data for DNA of cultured CD4+ T cells were generated by the Oncomine TCR Beta short-read assay. TCRdb redid the calling of the PCR reads with MiXCR, one entry per CDR3 protein. This table holds some 6,900 distinct CDR3 sequences, around a third found once. The sequencing sample was made of CD4+ T cells from blood, cultured in vitro. All receptors derive from a human donor in good health.

The genes are TRBV29-1 and TRBJ1-1; TRBD1 might be the D (5 bases). CDR1 and CDR2 (germline): SQVTM, ANQGSEA. The CDR3 covers 16 residues. Trimming stripped 6 bases from V and 3 bases from J, with 23 bases between. The DNA of the CDR3 is TGCAGCGTCGTGCTTAGGGGAGTCGATAGAGACACTGAAGCTTTCTTT. Its translation: CSVVLRGVDRDTEAFF.

The chain couples TRBV20-1 to TRBJ1-1; D is unclear. The length of the CDR3 is 13 residues. Per germline, CDR1 DFQATT and CDR2 SNEGSKA (reference sequence). The germline V and J ends were trimmed by 3 bases and 2 bases, with 10 bases remaining between them. The CDR3 here is CSASGPTNTEAFF. Written as DNA, the CDR3 is TGCAGTGCTAGCGGACCCACCAACACTGAAGCTTTCTTT.

This clonotype was detected a few times. This chain joins TRBV14 and TRBJ1-2, with D possibly being TRBD1 (6 bases). The germline V and J ends were trimmed by 1 base and 9 bases, with 9 bases remaining between them. Germline CDR1 and CDR2: SGHDN and FVKESK. The length of the CDR3 is 12 residues. The CDR3 spells CASSQVGGSYTF. The CDR3 region has the DNA TGTGCCAGCAGCCAAGTAGGGGGGAGCTACACCTTC.

In its sample, this clonotype was seen a few times. V usage is TRBV19 and J usage is TRBJ2-3; a weak D match, TRBD1 (5 bases). With 6 bases removed from V and 4 bases from J, the gap between germline ends came to 20 bases. This CDR3 is built from 16 residues. CDR1 is LNHDA, CDR2 SQIVND, per germline (reference sequence). The chain's CDR3 is CASRPLQTDIPDTQYF. The CDR3 nucleotides are TGTGCCAGTAGGCCACTTCAGACAGATATCCCAGATACGCAGTATTTT. Full variable domain (remainder filled in from reference TRBV19 and TRBJ2-3): DGGITQSPKYLFRKEGQNVTLSCEQNLNHDAMYWYRQDPGQGLRLIYYSQIVNDFQKGDIAEGYSVSREKKESFPLTVTSAQKNPTAFYLCASRPLQTDIPDTQYFGPGTRLTVL.

The chain employs TRBV20-1 and TRBJ1-2; possibly TRBD1 for D (6 bases). The length of the CDR3 is 13 residues. The V end lost 6 bases, the J end lost 4 bases, and 15 bases lay between the germline ends. Germline V CDR1 and CDR2: DFQATT, SNEGSKA (reference sequence). CDR3 amino acids: CSAPQGSGYGYTF. DNA for the CDR3: TGCAGTGCGCCACAGGGTTCAGGCTATGGCTACACCTTC.

V usage is TRBV15 and J usage is TRBJ1-4; no reliable D call. There are 18 residues in the CDR3. The V end lost 5 bases, the J end lost 0 bases, and 19 bases lay between the germline ends. Germline V gene lookup returns CDR1 LNHNV and CDR2 YYDKDF (reference sequence). CDR3 nucleotide sequence: TGTGCCACCAGCTCACTCTTACCGACGGACGCAACTAATGAAAAACTGTTTTTT. Amino acids: CATSSLLPTDATNEKLFF.

Only a few counts were recorded for this clonotype. This chain connects TRBV27 to TRBJ1-1; TRBD1 matches 8 bases. Trimming removed 5 bases from V and 5 bases from J; junction bases left unmatched: 10. Germline V gives CDR1 MNHEY, CDR2 SMNVEV (reference sequence). The CDR3 spans 15 residues. In nucleotides, the CDR3 is TGTGCCAGCAGTAATCAACCAGGGGGCTTGACTGAAGCTTTCTTT. Its translation: CASSNQPGGLTEAFF.

This clonotype has more than one count but fewer than ten. V and J are TRBV27 and TRBJ1-1, with 7 nucleotides matching TRBD1. The length of the CDR3 is 14 residues. The J segment lost 5 bases and the V segment lost 5 bases, leaving 8 bases of the junction unmatched. Germline V gives CDR1 MNHEY, CDR2 SMNVEV (reference sequence). For the CDR3, the DNA is TGTGCCAGCAGTCAGACAGGGTGGGATACTGAAGCTTTCTTT. Its translation is CASSQTGWDTEAFF.

This clonotype was picked up a small number of times. The genes are TRBV6-1 and TRBJ1-5; no reliable D call. From germline, CDR1 is MNHNS and CDR2 SASEGT. V was clipped by 6 bases and J by 0 bases, with 15 bases between them. The CDR3 has 16 residues. The CDR3 DNA follows: TGTGCCAGCAGCCTCAAAGGCGGGCATAGCAATCAGCCCCAGCATTTT. Encoded protein: CASSLKGGHSNQPQHF.